This T cell receptor (beta chain) is drawn from a study of T cells in Graves' hyperthyroidism and ophthalmopathy (dated by TCRdb to between 2018 and 2021). With regard to the full study: Peripheral blood was sampled at the time of initial diagnosis, prior to any treatment. Whether ophthalmopathy could be predicted prospectively was tested in an independent validation cohort made up of roughly 20 hyperthyroidism patients plus 17 patients who later progressed to ophthalmopathy. TCR V-J signatures able to tell the groups apart were searched for in a discovery cohort of 100 patients, of whom around 43 had Graves' ophthalmopathy and more than 55 had stable Graves' hyperthyroidism. In about 6 Graves' hyperthyroidism patients, the study also compared T-cell repertoires from thyroid tissue with T-cell repertoires from blood. Following sampling, methimazole starting at 30 mg daily was given to hyperthyroidism patients, and high-dose intravenous methylprednisolone was given to ophthalmopathy patients. For training and testing, the 100 or so patients in the discovery cohort were randomly divided in a 7:3 ratio. TCR Vbeta CDR3 sequencing of 140 or so peripheral blood samples (around 45 ophthalmopathy, 75 or so hyperthyroidism and roughly 17 progressor patients) is reported in the paper. Study-wide conclusions, independent of this receptor: A 13 V-J signature model separated ophthalmopathy from stable hyperthyroidism, with around 88% sensitivity and about 81% specificity in cross-validation and 80%/75% in testing. In validation, the model predicted progression to ophthalmopathy a median of approximately 6.3 months before onset, with about 67% sensitivity and 72.22% specificity. No statistical method was used to fix the sample size in advance, and group allocation was not hidden from the investigators. Most expanded thyroid clonotypes (frequency above 0.001) were also detected in blood, a finding suggesting that blood repertoires may reflect thyroid immune responses.

This clonotype has ten or more counts. Its specific antigen is unknown. Base-call qualities are not available, and no considerably larger clone is one nucleotide away. The junction shows trimming of 3 bases on V and 0 bases on J, and the gene matches do not reach 14 bases of it. From cysteine to phenylalanine, the CDR3 is 18 amino acids long. Only the CDR3 portion is preserved as DNA: 54 bases, with reading frame beginning at the first base. Sequences DFQATT (CDR1) and SNEGSKA (CDR2) are obtained from the germline V gene (reference sequence). TCR beta CDR3 regions were amplified from RNA transcripts. The first round of RT-PCR for the TCR CDR3 was performed with the HTBI primer set and the Qiagen OneStep RT-PCR kit. A second multiplex PCR round built the libraries, followed by size selection and purification. Paired-end sequencing of the libraries was performed with 100 bp reads on an Illumina HiSeq2000. As for how the authors treated the data: SOAPnuke was used to process the raw data, throwing out any read that contained adapters or uncalled bases, had a mean Phred below 15, or lacked an exact constant-primer or identifier match. High-quality paired reads were merged using COPE v1.2.5, and each unique nucleotide sequence was defined as a clonotype. MiTCR v1.1 was used to align clonotypes to the IMGT TRBV, TRBD and TRBJ reference segments. The analysis was restricted to V-J combinations with a frequency above 0.0001, which together covered just over 98% of the repertoires. A TCS score was defined as the ratio of F50 (clonal expansion) to E x V (chaos), with BLOSUM62-based TCRdist applied between CDR3 peptides within each V-J. Welch's t-statistics and random forest reduced roughly 530 V-J features to 13, which were used in a naive Bayes classifier (R e1071). TCRdb handled the public reads itself, with Q25 trimming in fastp and clone calling in MiXCR, and kept productive beta chains. Records with the same CDR3 protein are collapsed into one entry carrying the most frequent genes and DNA. The V and J calls and clone size come from TCRdb's table, not from the authors' own analysis. In all, the sample holds around 600,000 distinct CDR3 sequences, and roughly 15% of those were seen once. The leading ten clones occupy approximately 12% of the sample.

Moderately to severely active disease, a Clinical Activity Score of at least 3, a NOSPECS grade of at least 4, and a duration under 3 months were present in ophthalmopathy patients. Patients with uncontrolled infections, other autoimmune diseases, pregnancy or lactation were excluded. Diagnoses were based on clinical symptoms, serum thyroxine and TRAb, thyroid ultrasound and orbital computed tomography. PBMCs were isolated from about 9.2 ml of fresh peripheral blood by Ficoll-Paque density gradient centrifugation. Total RNA was extracted using Trizol reagent, and RNA quality was assessed on an Agilent 2100 Bioanalyzer.

The clonotype comes from a woman in her forties or fifties with Graves' ophthalmopathy. The rearranged chain carries TRBV20-1 and TRBJ2-1; 7 central nucleotides agree with TRBD2. Specimen: blood. The nucleotides are TGCAGTGCTAGGGAGGCCCTGGGGGGGAGGGCCTCCTACAATGAGCAGTTCTTC. The encoded protein is CSAREALGGRASYNEQFF.